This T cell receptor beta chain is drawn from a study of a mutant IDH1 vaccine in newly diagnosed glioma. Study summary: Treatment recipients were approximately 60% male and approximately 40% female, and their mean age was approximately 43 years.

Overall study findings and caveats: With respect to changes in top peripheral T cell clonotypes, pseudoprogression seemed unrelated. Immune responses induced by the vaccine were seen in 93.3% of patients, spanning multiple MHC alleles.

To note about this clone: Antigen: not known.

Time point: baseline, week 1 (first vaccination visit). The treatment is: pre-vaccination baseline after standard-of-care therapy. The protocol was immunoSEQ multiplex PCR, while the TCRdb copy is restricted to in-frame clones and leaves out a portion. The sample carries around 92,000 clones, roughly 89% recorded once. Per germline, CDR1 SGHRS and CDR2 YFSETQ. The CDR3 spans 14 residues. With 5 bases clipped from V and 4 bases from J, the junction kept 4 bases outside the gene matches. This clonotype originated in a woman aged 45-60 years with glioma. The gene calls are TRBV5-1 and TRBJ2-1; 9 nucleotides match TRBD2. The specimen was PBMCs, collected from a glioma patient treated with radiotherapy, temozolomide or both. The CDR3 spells CASSGAGGYNEQFF. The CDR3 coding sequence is TGCGCCAGCAGTGGGGCGGGAGGGTACAATGAGCAGTTCTTC.